A single TCR beta chain is shown here with its context. Measured with immunoSEQ multiplex PCR; TCRdb has only the in-frame clones, and not every one. The table has tens of thousands of clones, around 95% seen once. These data are taken from a study of technical replicates of blood from a few donors. Sequencing was done on a sample of T cells isolated from PBMCs. The receptor comes from a human donor in good health.

CDR3 in amino acids: CASSSGTDTNEQFF. In nucleotides, the CDR3 is TGTGCCAGCAGTTCCGGGACTGATACCAATGAGCAGTTCTTC. This chain links TRBV6-4 with TRBJ2-1; maybe TRBD2 (6 bases). CDR3 length: 14 amino acids. Trimming took off 5 bases at V and 6 bases at J, with 14 bases between the two ends. Germline lookup yields CDR1 MRHNA and CDR2 SNTAGT.